The rows below give T cell receptor beta chains drawn from one sample of a study of blood T cell repertoires in COVID-19. Assay: immunoSEQ multiplex PCR; the TCRdb copy retains only in-frame clones and omits some. The profile shows 80,000 to 100,000 clones, approximately 84% of them singletons. Source material: peripheral blood. Receptors were obtained from a man aged 55 to 69 with acute or convalescent COVID-19. The conserved cysteine and the conserved F or W are not part of the CDR3 here.

ASSEYPSSYEQY,TRBV10-2,TRBJ2-7
ASSSRDRGYT,TRBV12-3/TRBV12-4,TRBJ1-2
ASSQGTGIEQY,TRBV3-1/TRBV3-2,TRBJ2-7
ASSVYSTVTTGSPLH,TRBV9,TRBJ1-6
ASSPAGTGVSPLH,TRBV28,TRBJ1-6
AISQTDSDNSPLH,TRBV10-3,TRBJ1-6
ASSSGGTYNSPLH,TRBV5-1,TRBJ1-6
ASSLMGQGIRSGANVLT,TRBV27,TRBJ2-6
ASSGIWASGTYNEQF,TRBV3-1/TRBV3-2,TRBJ2-1
SASPGTGYTEAF,TRBV20-1,TRBJ1-1
ASSPRTSLINEQF,TRBV7-2,TRBJ2-1
ARSPTRVGVQY,TRBV5-3,TRBJ2-5
ASSLGLAGVSGELF,TRBV5-6,TRBJ2-2
ASSQVFSGVAGELF,TRBV4-1,TRBJ2-2
ASSYSSQRRDNEQF,TRBV6-5,TRBJ2-1
ASSPLVRGSYNEQF,TRBV7-2,TRBJ2-1
ASSLGTDYGRTDTQY,TRBV7-9,TRBJ2-3